This T cell receptor (beta chain) was captured in a study of shared clonotypes between healthy human individuals. Study-wide results and limits: Genetic and exposure-history diversity was limited by the small donor number.

Regarding this clone: Its antigen remains unidentified.

An even split of each subset's genomic DNA across several immunoSEQ plates was performed. Some 29,000 T cell genomes (roughly 0.2 ug DNA) went into each sorted-subset replicate. Source study methods: ImmunoSEQ gave junction-only sequences without quality scores, so filtering differed. TCRdb's copy holds only in-frame clones and misses some; the assay was immunoSEQ multiplex PCR. Clone size and the V and J calls come from that table; the DNA yielded D and trimming. Here the sample spans some 2.3 million clones, approximately 95% being singletons. The TCR was taken from a man aged 18 to 30 in good health. Some clones in this sample may be carry-over from other donors' samples. Sequencing used naive CD4+ T cells from PBMCs. The subset is: CD45RA+ positively selected.

CDR3 coding DNA: TGTGCCAGCAGCTGGGGGTGGACTAGCGGGAGTGGGAGCTCCTACAATGAGCAGTTCTTC. Translation: CASSWGWTSGSGSSYNEQFF. The V gene is TRBV7-8, the J gene TRBJ2-1; 13 nucleotides line up with TRBD2. The CDR3 sequence is 20 residues long. V lost 4 bases and J lost 0; bases outside the gene matches: 12. Germline CDR1 SGHVS, CDR2 FQNEAQ.